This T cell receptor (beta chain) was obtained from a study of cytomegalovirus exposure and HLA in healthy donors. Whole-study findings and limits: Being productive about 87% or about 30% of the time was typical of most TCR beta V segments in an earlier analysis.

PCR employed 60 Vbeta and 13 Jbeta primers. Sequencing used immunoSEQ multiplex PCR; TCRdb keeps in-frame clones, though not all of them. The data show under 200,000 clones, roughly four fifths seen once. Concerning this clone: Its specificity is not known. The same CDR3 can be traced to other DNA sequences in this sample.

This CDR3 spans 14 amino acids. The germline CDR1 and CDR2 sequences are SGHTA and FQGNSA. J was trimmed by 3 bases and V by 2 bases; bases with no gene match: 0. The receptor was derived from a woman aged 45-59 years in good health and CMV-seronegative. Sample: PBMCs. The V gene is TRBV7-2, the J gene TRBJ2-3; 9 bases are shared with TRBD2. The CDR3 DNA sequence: TGTGCCAGCAGCTTAAGCGGGGGGACAGATACGCAGTATTTT. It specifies CASSLSGGTDTQYF.